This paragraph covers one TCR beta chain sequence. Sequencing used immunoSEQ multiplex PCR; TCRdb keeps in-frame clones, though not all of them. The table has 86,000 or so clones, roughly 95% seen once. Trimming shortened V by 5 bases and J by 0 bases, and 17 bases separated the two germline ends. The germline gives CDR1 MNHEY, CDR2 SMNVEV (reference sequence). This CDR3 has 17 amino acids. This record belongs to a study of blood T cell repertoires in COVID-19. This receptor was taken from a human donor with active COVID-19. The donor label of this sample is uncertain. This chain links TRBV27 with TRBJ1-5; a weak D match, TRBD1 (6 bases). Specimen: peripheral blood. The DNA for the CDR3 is TGTGCCAGCAGTGCCCGTTCGACAGGATATAGCAATCAGCCCCAGCATTTT. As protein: CASSARSTGYSNQPQHF.